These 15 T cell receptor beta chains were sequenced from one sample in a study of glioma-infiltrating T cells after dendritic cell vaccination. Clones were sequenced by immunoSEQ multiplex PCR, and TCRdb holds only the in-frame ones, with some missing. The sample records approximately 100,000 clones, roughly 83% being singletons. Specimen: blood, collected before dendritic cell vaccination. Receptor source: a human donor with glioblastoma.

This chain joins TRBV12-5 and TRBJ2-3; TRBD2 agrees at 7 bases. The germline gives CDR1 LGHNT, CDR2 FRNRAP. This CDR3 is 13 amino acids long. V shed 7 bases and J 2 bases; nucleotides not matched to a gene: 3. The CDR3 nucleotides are TGTGCTAGTGTCCGGGGGGTCACAGATACGCAGTATTTT. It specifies CASVRGVTDTQYF.

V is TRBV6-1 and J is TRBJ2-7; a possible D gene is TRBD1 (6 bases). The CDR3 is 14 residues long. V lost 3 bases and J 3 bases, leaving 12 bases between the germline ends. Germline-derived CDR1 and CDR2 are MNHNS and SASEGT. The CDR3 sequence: CASSDLGQSYEQYF. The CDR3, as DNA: TGTGCCAGCAGTGATTTGGGACAAAGCTACGAGCAGTACTTC.

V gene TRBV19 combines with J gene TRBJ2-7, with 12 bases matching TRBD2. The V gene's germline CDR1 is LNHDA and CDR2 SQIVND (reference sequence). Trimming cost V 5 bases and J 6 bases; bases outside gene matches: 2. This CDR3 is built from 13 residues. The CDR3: CASSVTSGSEQYF. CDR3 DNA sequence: TGTGCCAGTAGTGTGACTAGCGGGAGCGAGCAGTACTTC.

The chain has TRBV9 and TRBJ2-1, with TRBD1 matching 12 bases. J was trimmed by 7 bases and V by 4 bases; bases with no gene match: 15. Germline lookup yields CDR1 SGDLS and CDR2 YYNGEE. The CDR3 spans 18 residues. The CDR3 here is CASSFRPGGTGGRNEQFF. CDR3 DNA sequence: TGTGCCAGCAGCTTCCGCCCAGGGGGGACAGGGGGCCGGAATGAGCAGTTCTTC.

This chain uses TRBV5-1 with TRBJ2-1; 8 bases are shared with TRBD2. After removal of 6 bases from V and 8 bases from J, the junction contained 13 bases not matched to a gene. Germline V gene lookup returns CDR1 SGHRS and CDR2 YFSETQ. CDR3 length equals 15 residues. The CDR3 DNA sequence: TGCGCCAGCATTGGACGGGGGGGCCCAAGTGATGAGCAGTTCTTC. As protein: CASIGRGGPSDEQFF.

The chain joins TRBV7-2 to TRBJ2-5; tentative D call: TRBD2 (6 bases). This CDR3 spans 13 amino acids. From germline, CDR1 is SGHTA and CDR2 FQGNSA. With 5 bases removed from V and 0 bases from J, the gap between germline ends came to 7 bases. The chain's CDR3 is CASSRDYQETQYF. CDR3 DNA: TGTGCCAGCAGCCGGGACTACCAAGAGACCCAGTACTTC.

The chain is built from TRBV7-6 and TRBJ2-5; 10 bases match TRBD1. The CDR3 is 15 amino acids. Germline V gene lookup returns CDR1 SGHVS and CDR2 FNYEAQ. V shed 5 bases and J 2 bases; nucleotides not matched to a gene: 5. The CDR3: CASSGGTGEQETQYF. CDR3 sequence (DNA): TGTGCCAGCAGCGGGGGGACAGGGGAGCAAGAGACCCAGTACTTC.

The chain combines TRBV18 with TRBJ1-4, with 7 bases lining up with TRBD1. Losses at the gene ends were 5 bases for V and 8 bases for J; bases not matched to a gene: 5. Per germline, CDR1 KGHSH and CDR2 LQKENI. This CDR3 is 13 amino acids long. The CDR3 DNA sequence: TGTGCCAGCTCAGGGGACAGATCGGAAAAACTGTTTTTT. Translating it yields CASSGDRSEKLFF.

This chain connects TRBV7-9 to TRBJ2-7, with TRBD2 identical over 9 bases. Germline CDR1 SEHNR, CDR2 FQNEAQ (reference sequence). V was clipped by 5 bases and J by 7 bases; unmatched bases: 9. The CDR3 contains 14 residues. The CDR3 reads CASSPRRLAGEQYF. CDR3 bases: TGTGCCAGCAGCCCCCGGAGGCTAGCGGGAGAGCAGTACTTC.

The CDR3 nucleotides are TGTGCCAGCTCACGGGAAGCGGGGGCCACAGATACGCAGTATTTT. Its translation is CASSREAGATDTQYF. The chain joins TRBV18 to TRBJ2-3; 8 bases align to TRBD2. The CDR3 has 15 residues. With 4 bases clipped from V and 2 bases from J, the junction kept 5 bases outside the gene matches. Germline CDR1 and CDR2: KGHSH and LQKENI.

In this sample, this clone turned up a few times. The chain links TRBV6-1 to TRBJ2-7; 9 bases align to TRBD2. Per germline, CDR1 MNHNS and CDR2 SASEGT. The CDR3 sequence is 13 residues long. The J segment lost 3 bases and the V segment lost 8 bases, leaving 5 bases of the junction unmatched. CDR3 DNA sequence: TGTGCCAGCCGGCGGGGGGGCCTCTACGAGCAGTACTTC. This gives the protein CASRRGGLYEQYF.

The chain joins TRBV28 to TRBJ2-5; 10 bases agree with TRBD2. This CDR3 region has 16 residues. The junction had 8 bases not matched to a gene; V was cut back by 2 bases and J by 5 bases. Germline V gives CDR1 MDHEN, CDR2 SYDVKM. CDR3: CASSLGSGLAVETQYF. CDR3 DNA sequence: TGTGCCAGCAGTTTAGGTTCCGGACTAGCGGTGGAGACCCAGTACTTC.

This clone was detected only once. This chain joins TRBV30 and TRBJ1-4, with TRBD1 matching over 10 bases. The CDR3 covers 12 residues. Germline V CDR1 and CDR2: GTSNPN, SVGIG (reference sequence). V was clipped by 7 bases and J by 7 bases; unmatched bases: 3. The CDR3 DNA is TGTGCCTTGGACAGGGGGGCTGAAAAACTGTTTTTT. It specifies CALDRGAEKLFF.

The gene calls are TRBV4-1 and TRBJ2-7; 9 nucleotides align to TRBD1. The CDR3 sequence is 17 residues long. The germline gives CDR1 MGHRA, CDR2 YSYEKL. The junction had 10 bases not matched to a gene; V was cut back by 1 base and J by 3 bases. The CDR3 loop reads CASSQVVLWDRDYEQYF. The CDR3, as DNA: TGCGCCAGCAGCCAAGTAGTGCTATGGGACAGGGACTACGAGCAGTACTTC.

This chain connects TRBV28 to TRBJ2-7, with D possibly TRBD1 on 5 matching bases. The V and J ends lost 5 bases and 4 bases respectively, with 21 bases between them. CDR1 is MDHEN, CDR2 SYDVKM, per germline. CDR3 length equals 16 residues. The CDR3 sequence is CASSPYTTGWGYEQYF. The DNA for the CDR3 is TGTGCCAGCAGTCCCTACACCACAGGTTGGGGTTACGAGCAGTACTTC.